This T cell receptor (beta chain) was observed in a study of human T cells and chemical hapten exposure. The time point: patch test 1, 2 weeks after DPC sensitization. Treatment meaning: therapeutic diphenylcyclopropenone sensitization with weekly scalp DPC. The study enrolled 18 to 70-year-old alopecia patients suitable for DPC. MiXCR, run by TCRdb on the RACE reads, gives a single entry per CDR3 protein. This repertoire shows tens of thousands of distinct CDR3 sequences, about 9.4% found once; its top ten account for 3% to 3.5%. This clonotype is medium-sized (0.01 to 0.1%). In germline, CDR1 is SQVTM, CDR2 ANQGSEA. With V trimmed by 7 bases and J by 3 bases, 7 bases remained unmatched. The CDR3 length is 13 residues.

The source was whole blood, collected in connection with sensitization to the hapten diphenylcyclopropenone (DPC). This receptor was identified in a woman in her thirties or forties with alopecia areata. Some clones in this sample may be carry-over from other donors' samples. The chain couples TRBV29-1 to TRBJ2-7; 9 bases are a match to TRBD1. CDR3 sequence reads: CSASSTGGYEQYF. CDR3 nucleotides: TGCAGCGCCTCCTCGACAGGGGGCTACGAGCAGTACTTC.